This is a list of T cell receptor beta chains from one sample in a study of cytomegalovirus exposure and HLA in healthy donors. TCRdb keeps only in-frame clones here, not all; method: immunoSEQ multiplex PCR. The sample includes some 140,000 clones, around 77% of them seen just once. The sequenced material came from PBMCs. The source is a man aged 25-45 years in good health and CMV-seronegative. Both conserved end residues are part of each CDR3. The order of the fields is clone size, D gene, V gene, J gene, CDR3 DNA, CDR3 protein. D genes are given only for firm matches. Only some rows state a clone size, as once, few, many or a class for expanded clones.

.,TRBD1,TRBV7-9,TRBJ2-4,TGTGCCAGCAGCCCGAGACAGGGTTTTAACAAAAACATTCAGTACTTC,CASSPRQGFNKNIQYF
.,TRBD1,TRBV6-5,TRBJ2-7,TGTGCCAGCAGTCGAGGGACAGCCTCCTACGAGCAGTACTTC,CASSRGTASYEQYF
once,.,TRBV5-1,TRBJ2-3,TGCGCCAGCACCACAGGGCGTTTAGATACGCAGTATTTT,CASTTGRLDTQYF
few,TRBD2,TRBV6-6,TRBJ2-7,TGTGCCAGCAGTCGAACGCCAGCGGGAGGGCCCTACGAGCAGTACTTC,CASSRTPAGGPYEQYF
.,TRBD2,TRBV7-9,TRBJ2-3,TGTTCCAGCAGCTTAGCACTAGCGGGAGGGCCAGCAGATACGCAGTATTTT,CSSSLALAGGPADTQYF
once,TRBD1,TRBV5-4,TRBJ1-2,TGTGCCAGCAGCTTGGGCAGGGGGCAGGATGGCTACACCTTC,CASSLGRGQDGYTF
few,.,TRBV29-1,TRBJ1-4,TGCAGCGTTGTGGGGCCTGATGAAAAACTGTTTTTT,CSVVGPDEKLFF
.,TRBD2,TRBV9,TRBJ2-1,TGTGCCAGCAGCCCTCACTCCTTAGCGGGAGCTTACAATGAGCAGTTCTTC,CASSPHSLAGAYNEQFF
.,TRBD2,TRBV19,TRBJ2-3,TGTGCCAGTAGTGGGACTAGCGGGGATAGCACAGATACGCAGTATTTT,CASSGTSGDSTDTQYF
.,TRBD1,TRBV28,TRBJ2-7,TGTGCCAGCAGCGCTCGGGACAGGCCCTCCGCCGAGCAGTACTTC,CASSARDRPSAEQYF
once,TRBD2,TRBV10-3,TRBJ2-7,TGTGCCATCAGGAGCGGGGGCCTCTCCTACGAGCAGTACTTC,CAIRSGGLSYEQYF
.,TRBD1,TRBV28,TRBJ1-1,TGTGCCAGCAGTCCAACCCCGGGACAGGGGATCACTGAAGCTTTCTTT,CASSPTPGQGITEAFF
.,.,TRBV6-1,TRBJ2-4,TGTGCCAGCTTACCCCCACTAGCCAAAAACATTCAGTACTTC,CASLPPLAKNIQYF
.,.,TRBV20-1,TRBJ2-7,TGCAGTGCTCACAGGGGGGGGGTGCAGTACTTC,CSAHRGGVQYF
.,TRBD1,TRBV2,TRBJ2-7,TGTGCCAGCAGTCGGGACAGGGTCAACGAGCAGTACTTC,CASSRDRVNEQYF
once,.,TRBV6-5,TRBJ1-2,TGTGCCAGCAGTTACGTTGGGGGGGCCAACTATGGCTACACCTTC,CASSYVGGANYGYTF
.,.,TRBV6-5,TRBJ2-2,TGTGCCAGCAGTAACTTTGGGGGCTCGAACACCGGGGAGCTGTTTTTT,CASSNFGGSNTGELFF
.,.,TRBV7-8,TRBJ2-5,TGTGCCAGCAGCTTAGAGGCGGGGACGGAGACCCAGTACTTC,CASSLEAGTETQYF
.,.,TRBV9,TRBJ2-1,TGTGCCAGCAGCGTAAAGACCTCGGGCTACAATGAGCAGTTCTTC,CASSVKTSGYNEQFF
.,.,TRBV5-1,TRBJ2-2,TGCGCCAGCAGCTTAGATACGACAGGGAACACCGGGGAGCTGTTTTTT,CASSLDTTGNTGELFF
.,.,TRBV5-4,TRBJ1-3,TGTGCCAGCAGCTTTGATAACAGGCTTGGAAACACCATATATTTT,CASSFDNRLGNTIYF
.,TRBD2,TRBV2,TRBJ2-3,TGTGCCAGCATGCCCCTCCCGGGAGGGCCAACAGATACGCAGTATTTT,CASMPLPGGPTDTQYF